This section outlines one T cell receptor (beta chain) sequence together with its context. The antigen is undetermined. Its ends do not fully match the called genes, so a read error is possible. The source of the sample is a study of tumor and adjacent non-tumor tissue in lung cancer. Across the study: The patients, around 9 men and a handful of women, were roughly 30 to 80 with stage I to III disease.

Study results and caveats: Tumor repertoires had a smaller top 100 clone share than normal lung.

Germline loops: CDR1 SGHAT, CDR2 FQDESV (reference sequence). The CDR3 length is 17 residues. The template was RNA from unsorted bulk tissue. More than 3 cm separated this lung sample from the edge of the tumor. Newly diagnosed lung cancer patients had thoracic surgery in China, August–late 2014, without prior chemotherapy. TCRbeta libraries were built with three rounds of nested PCR, modified from ARM-PCR. TCRdb called the multiplex PCR reads again in MiXCR, with one record for every CDR3 protein. The sample holds approximately 120,000 distinct CDR3 sequences; roughly two thirds are singletons and the top ten take 15% to 20%.

This TCR came from a man aged 55 to 70 with non-small cell lung cancer. This chain links TRBV11-1 with TRBJ2-1, with a weak D call TRBD1 (5 bases). Sequencing was done on a sample of distant non-tumor lung tissue. Written as DNA, the CDR3 is TGTGCCAGTAGCTTAGTCCCCAGGGTAAACCCGCTCAATGAGCAGTTCTTC. It specifies CASSLVPRVNPLNEQFF. Full variable domain (remainder filled in from reference TRBV11-1 and TRBJ2-1): EAEVAQSPRYKITEKSQAVAFWCDPISGHATLYWYRQILGQGPELLVQFQDESVVDDSQLPKDRFSAERLKGVDSTLKIQPAELGDSAMYLCASSLVPRVNPLNEQFFGPGTRLTVL.